This record covers a single T cell receptor (beta chain). This sample stems from a study of T cell changes during pregnancy in multiple sclerosis. Data came from immunoSEQ multiplex PCR; TCRdb stores just in-frame clones and leaves some out. This repertoire shows fewer than 85,000 clones, roughly 96% found once; its top ten account for about 1%. The CDR3 spans 16 residues. Losses at the gene ends were 6 bases for V and 5 bases for J; bases not matched to a gene: 14. Germline V gene data show CDR1 as MNHEY and CDR2 as SMNVEV (reference sequence). This chain joins TRBV27 and TRBJ2-5, with 8 bases matching TRBD2. Sequencing used peripheral blood, obtained in the second trimester of pregnancy. This sequence was found in a female donor with multiple sclerosis, enrolled in a pregnancy study. The CDR3 nucleotides are TGTGCCAGCAGCTCGCCGGGACTAGATAACTTGGAGACCCAGTACTTC. Protein: CASSSPGLDNLETQYF.